These 28 T cell receptor beta chains came from one sample sequenced in a study of T cells in Graves' hyperthyroidism and ophthalmopathy (dated by TCRdb to between 2018 and 2021). To prepare the library, multiplex PCR was applied. Sequenced using an Illumina HiSeq 2000. The TCR beta CDR3 regions were amplified from the RNA transcripts. The TCR CDR3 was subjected to a first round of RT-PCR using the HTBI primer set and the Qiagen OneStep RT-PCR kit. Using fastp trimming at Q25 and MiXCR clonotype assembly, TCRdb reanalyzed the public sequencing data and kept in-frame beta chains. Entries that share a CDR3 protein sequence are merged under the most common genes and DNA. The sample table lists hundreds of thousands of distinct CDR3 sequences, 14% of them with a count of one. More than 8.5% of the sample belongs to the ten largest clones. The specimen sequenced was blood. These receptors were collected from a woman between 18 and 29 years old with Graves' hyperthyroidism.

This clonotype was found many times. V usage is TRBV11-3 and J usage is TRBJ2-2; no reliable D call. The CDR3 contains 16 residues. Trimming took 3 bases from V and 2 from J, leaving 13 bases between them. Germline values: CDR1 SGHNT, CDR2 YENEEA. CDR3 sequence (DNA): TGTGCCAGCAGCTTGGGCGACAACCCCAACACCGGGGAGCTGTTTTTT. It yields the protein CASSLGDNPNTGELFF.

There are a few counts of this clonotype. The chain is built from TRBV5-1 and TRBJ2-1; either TRBD1 or TRBD2 may fit D (5 bases each). Germline-derived CDR1 and CDR2 are SGHRS and YFSETQ. This CDR3 is 15 amino acids long. Trimming took 1 base from V and 4 from J, leaving 12 bases between them. CDR3 sequence: CASSLIGTVYNEQFF. The CDR3 region has the DNA TGCGCCAGCAGCTTGATCGGGACGGTGTACAATGAGCAGTTCTTC.

The gene calls are TRBV6-1 and TRBJ1-4; 7 bases agree with TRBD1. V was pared by 5 bases and J by 5 bases, with 5 bases of the junction left unmatched. CDR1 and CDR2 (germline): MNHNS, SASEGT. This CDR3 is built from 14 residues. The CDR3 region is CASSSGTVNEKLFF. CDR3 sequence (DNA): TGTGCCAGCAGTTCCGGGACAGTCAATGAAAAACTGTTTTTT.

This clonotype was found many times. This chain connects TRBV3-1 to TRBJ1-2; D not certain. V lost 3 bases, J lost 4 bases, and 12 bases lay in between. This CDR3 spans 14 amino acids. CDR1 is LGHDT and CDR2 is YNNKEL in the germline V gene (reference sequence). DNA for the CDR3: TGTGCCAGCAGCCAGCGTTCCCGGGGCTATGGCTACACCTTC. Translating gives CASSQRSRGYGYTF. The complete variable domain, with remaining parts taken from reference TRBV3-1 and TRBJ1-2, reads DTAVSQTPKYLVTQMGNDKSIKCEQNLGHDTMYWYKQDSKKFLKIMFSYNNKELIINETVPNRFSPKSPDKAHLNLHINSLELGDSAVYFCASSQRSRGYGYTFGSGTRLTVV.

This clonotype was seen at least ten times. The rearrangement uses TRBV11-1 and TRBJ2-5; no reliable D call. The germline V gene has CDR1 SGHAT and CDR2 FQDESV (reference sequence). The CDR3 contains 12 residues. Trimming shortened V by 3 bases and J by 1 base, and 3 bases separated the two germline ends. CDR3 protein: CASSFGQETQYF. The CDR3 coding sequence is TGTGCCAGCAGCTTCGGCCAAGAGACCCAGTACTTC.

The genes are TRBV7-9 and TRBJ1-4; 9 nucleotides match TRBD1. V was pared by 5 bases and J by 8 bases, with 12 bases of the junction left unmatched. The germline V gene encodes CDR1 SEHNR and CDR2 FQNEAQ (reference sequence). The CDR3 runs 16 residues. Here the CDR3 DNA reads TGTGCCAGCAGCCCCCCGGTCCCGACAGGGGGAGAAAAACTGTTTTTT. This gives the protein CASSPPVPTGGEKLFF.

The chain uses TRBV19 and TRBJ2-5; D is possibly TRBD2 (5 bases). Germline CDR1 reads LNHDA; CDR2 reads SQIVND (reference sequence). The CDR3 is 16 amino acids. V was shortened by 1 base and J by 5 bases, with 17 bases between the two germline ends. The CDR3 DNA follows: TGTGCCAGTAGTATAGTTTTCCGGGAATTGGGGGAGACCCAGTACTTC. It encodes CASSIVFRELGETQYF. Filled out from reference TRBV19 and TRBJ2-5, the complete variable domain reads DGGITQSPKYLFRKEGQNVTLSCEQNLNHDAMYWYRQDPGQGLRLIYYSQIVNDFQKGDIAEGYSVSREKKESFPLTVTSAQKNPTAFYLCASSIVFRELGETQYFGPGTRLLVL.

This clonotype has at least ten counts. The V gene is TRBV30, the J gene TRBJ2-1; 13 nucleotides line up with TRBD2. The CDR3 spans 14 residues. Germline V gene sequence: CDR1 GTSNPN, CDR2 SVGIG (reference sequence). With V trimmed by 5 bases and J by 7 bases, 5 bases remained unmatched. CDR3: CAWQGLAGLNEQFF. DNA for the CDR3: TGTGCCTGGCAGGGACTAGCGGGATTGAATGAGCAGTTCTTC.

V gene TRBV20-1 combines with J gene TRBJ2-3; D remains ambiguous. The V end lost 7 bases, the J end lost 4 bases, and 9 bases lay between the germline ends. This CDR3 has 11 amino acids. Germline V lookup: CDR1 DFQATT, CDR2 SNEGSKA (reference sequence). CDR3 residues: CSVGFPDTQYF. CDR3 nucleotide sequence: TGCAGTGTGGGGTTTCCAGATACGCAGTATTTT.

This clonotype was recorded at least ten times. V gene TRBV12-3 or TRBV12-4 combines with J gene TRBJ1-5; perhaps TRBD1 as D (5 bases). The CDR3 contains 12 residues. Trimming left V 7 bases short and J 3 bases short, with 7 bases between. The CDR3 DNA sequence: TGTGCCAGCAACGGACACAATCAGCCCCAGCATTTT. Residues: CASNGHNQPQHF.

The gene calls are TRBV14 and TRBJ1-1; weak D call: TRBD1 (5 bases). This CDR3 comprises 14 residues. V was cut by 10 bases and J by 0 bases, with 15 bases left in between. The V gene's germline CDR1 is SGHDN and CDR2 FVKESK. The CDR3 nucleotides read TGTGCCACTGCGGCTGACAGTTTGAACACTGAAGCTTTCTTT. This gives the protein CATAADSLNTEAFF.

This chain uses TRBV24-1 with TRBJ2-1, with D unresolved. V lost 9 bases, J lost 3 bases, and 11 bases lay in between. Germline V gene lookup returns CDR1 KGHDR and CDR2 SFDVKD. This CDR3 comprises 13 residues. The chain's CDR3 is CATRAGDYNEQFF. The CDR3 DNA reads as TGTGCCACCCGGGCAGGAGACTACAATGAGCAGTTCTTC.

The rearrangement links TRBV5-1 to TRBJ2-2, with D perhaps given as TRBD1 or TRBD2 (5 bases each). The CDR3 has 14 residues. The V gene lost 6 bases and the J gene lost 5 bases, with 14 bases spanning the gap. Germline CDR1 SGHRS, CDR2 YFSETQ. CDR3: CASTTGPGTGELFF. For the CDR3, the DNA is TGCGCCAGCACCACGGGGCCCGGGACCGGGGAGCTGTTTTTT.

This clonotype was seen only a few times. V gene TRBV4-3 combines with J gene TRBJ2-2; no reliable D call. The length of the CDR3 is 15 residues. Trimming pared 4 bases from V and 0 bases from J, leaving 9 bases between. Germline V gene sequence: CDR1 LGHNA, CDR2 YSLEER. As DNA, the CDR3 is TGCGCCAGCAGCCCCTCTCCGGCGAACACCGGGGAGCTGTTTTTT. Protein: CASSPSPANTGELFF.

This clonotype has ten or more counts. This chain uses TRBV10-3 with TRBJ1-1; TRBD1 might be the D (5 bases). The CDR3 has 14 residues. In germline, CDR1 is ENHRY, CDR2 SYGVKD. V gave up 3 bases and J gave up 1 base, with 9 bases separating them. In DNA, the CDR3 is TGTGCCATCAGTGACGCAGGGACGAACACTGAAGCTTTCTTT. It yields the protein CAISDAGTNTEAFF.

This clonotype was detected only a few times. This chain connects TRBV12-3 or TRBV12-4 to TRBJ2-1; 10 bases match TRBD2. With V trimmed by 6 bases and J by 0 bases, 5 bases remained unmatched. There are 16 residues in the CDR3. CDR3 DNA: TGTGCCAGCAGAACAGCGGGAGGGAGCTCCTACAATGAGCAGTTCTTC. It specifies CASRTAGGSSYNEQFF.

The gene calls are TRBV18 and TRBJ2-3; possibly TRBD1 for D (5 bases). CDR1 KGHSH and CDR2 LQKENI come from the germline V gene. The V gene lost 8 bases and the J gene lost 2 bases, with 17 bases spanning the gap. This CDR3 is 15 amino acids long. In nucleotides, the CDR3 is TGTGCCAGCCCACTATCATGGGGCCCCACAGATACGCAGTATTTT. Protein sequence: CASPLSWGPTDTQYF. The whole variable domain, remainder taken from reference TRBV18 and TRBJ2-3, is NAGVMQNPRHLVRRRGQEARLRCSPMKGHSHVYWYRQLPEEGLKFMVYLQKENIIDESGMPKERFSAEFPKEGPSILRIQQVVRGDSAAYFCASPLSWGPTDTQYFGPGTRLTVL.

There are many counts of this clonotype. V gene TRBV11-2 combines with J gene TRBJ2-7; 8 nucleotides match TRBD1. J gave up 3 bases and V 5 bases, and 6 bases lay outside the gene matches. Germline CDR1 SGHAT, CDR2 FQNNGV. This CDR3 has 14 amino acids. The CDR3 sequence: CASSHPTGGYEQYF. Written as DNA, the CDR3 is TGTGCCAGCAGCCATCCTACAGGGGGCTACGAGCAGTACTTC.

In this sample, this clonotype turned up many times. V is TRBV30 and J is TRBJ1-2; 7 nucleotides align to TRBD1. Germline V gene data show CDR1 as GTSNPN and CDR2 as SVGIG (reference sequence). V lost 3 bases, J lost 0 bases, and 7 bases stayed unmatched. There are 15 residues in the CDR3. CDR3: CAWRTGPLANYGYTF. For the CDR3, the DNA is TGTGCCTGGAGGACAGGGCCATTAGCTAACTATGGCTACACCTTC. Using reference TRBV30 and TRBJ1-2 for the parts outside the CDR3, the full variable domain is SQTIHQWPATLVQPVGSPLSLECTVEGTSNPNLYWYRQAAGRGLQLLFYSVGIGQISSEVPQNLSASRPQDRQFILSSKKLLLSDSGFYLCAWRTGPLANYGYTFGSGTRLTVV.

This clonotype was seen at least ten times. The CDR3 DNA follows: TGTGCCAGCAGAACACTAGCGGGAGTGGGGCAAGAGACCCAGTACTTC. It translates to CASRTLAGVGQETQYF. The chain couples TRBV27 to TRBJ2-5, with TRBD2 matching over 11 bases. Germline V gene lookup returns CDR1 MNHEY and CDR2 SMNVEV (reference sequence). After removal of 6 bases from V and 2 bases from J, the junction contained 8 bases not matched to a gene. This CDR3 spans 16 amino acids.

J is TRBJ2-1 and V is TRBV4-3; 9 bases are a match to TRBD1. J was trimmed by 7 bases and V by 0 bases; bases with no gene match: 16. Per germline, CDR1 LGHNA and CDR2 YSLEER. This CDR3 is built from 19 residues. This CDR3 is CASSQELGQGDFFGNEQFF. The CDR3 nucleotides are TGCGCCAGCAGCCAAGAACTGGGACAGGGTGACTTCTTTGGGAATGAGCAGTTCTTC.

The V gene is TRBV15, the J gene TRBJ1-1, with unresolved D. The CDR3 spans 14 residues. Trimming removed 3 bases from V and 0 bases from J, with 8 bases in between. CDR1 LNHNV and CDR2 YYDKDF come from the germline V gene (reference sequence). CDR3 region: CATSRQSMNTEAFF. The DNA of the CDR3 is TGTGCCACCAGCAGGCAAAGCATGAACACTGAAGCTTTCTTT. Supplemented by reference TRBV15 and TRBJ1-1, the full variable domain reads DAMVIQNPRYQVTQFGKPVTLSCSQTLNHNVMYWYQQKSSQAPKLLFHYYDKDFNNEADTPDNFQSRRPNTSFCFLDIRSPGLGDTAMYLCATSRQSMNTEAFFGQGTRLTVV.

V gene TRBV19 combines with J gene TRBJ2-1; D tentatively reads TRBD1 or TRBD2 (6 bases each). Per the germline V gene, CDR1 is LNHDA and CDR2 is SQIVND (reference sequence). The CDR3 covers 13 residues. V was cut by 7 bases and J by 3 bases, with 10 bases left in between. The CDR3 DNA reads as TGTGCCAGTATGCGGGACAACTACAATGAGCAGTTCTTC. This gives the protein CASMRDNYNEQFF.

This clonotype was seen only a few times. The chain links TRBV28 to TRBJ1-1; no reliable D call. CDR3 length: 14 residues. The ends were cut back, 2 bases at V and 0 bases at J, with 7 bases in the middle. The germline V gene has CDR1 MDHEN and CDR2 SYDVKM. The CDR3 sequence: CASSLTRMNTEAFF. CDR3 DNA: TGTGCCAGCAGTTTAACGCGAATGAACACTGAAGCTTTCTTT.

CDR3: CASSQEGQGGNTGELFF. DNA of the CDR3: TGTGCCAGCAGCCAAGAGGGGCAGGGGGGGAACACCGGGGAGCTGTTTTTT. The chain links TRBV4-2 to TRBJ2-2, with D perhaps TRBD1 (7 bases). Germline assignment: CDR1 LGHNA and CDR2 YNFKEQ. Trimming shortened V by 0 bases and J by 1 base, and 12 bases separated the two germline ends. The CDR3 totals 17 residues.

The chain recombines TRBV7-9 with TRBJ2-7; a possible D gene is TRBD1 (7 bases). This CDR3 has 15 amino acids. With 7 bases removed from V and 3 bases from J, the gap between germline ends came to 19 bases. In germline, CDR1 is SEHNR, CDR2 FQNEAQ (reference sequence). CDR3 sequence (DNA): TGTGCCAGCATGAGCTTATATCAGGGGGGCTACGAGCAGTACTTC. Its protein product is CASMSLYQGGYEQYF.

The sample holds many counts of this clonotype. The chain has TRBV7-2 and TRBJ1-2; no firm D call. V lost 0 bases, J lost 2 bases, and 13 bases lay in between. There are 16 residues in the CDR3. Germline V gene sequence: CDR1 SGHTA, CDR2 FQGNSA. CDR3 nucleotides: TGTGCCAGCAGCTTAGCTGGGGATTTCGGCAACTATGGCTACACCTTC. It encodes CASSLAGDFGNYGYTF.

The genes are TRBV7-9 and TRBJ1-2; the match to TRBD1 covers 7 bases. The trim removed 2 bases at V and 2 bases at J, leaving 5 bases unmatched. The CDR3 is 15 residues long. Germline values: CDR1 SEHNR, CDR2 FQNEAQ (reference sequence). The DNA of the CDR3 is TGTGCCAGCAGCTTATTAGGGGGCTCAAACTATGGCTACACCTTC. Translated: CASSLLGGSNYGYTF.